Below are 2 T cell receptor beta chains sequenced from a single sample in a study of blood T cell repertoires in COVID-19. Here immunoSEQ multiplex PCR was the method, and the copy in TCRdb shows in-frame clones only, minus some. The repertoire has about 310,000 clones, around 91% of them found once; the top ten carry approximately 9.8%. Sequencing was carried out using PBMCs or T cells enriched from blood (not recorded which). These receptors all stem from a middle-aged woman who had recovered from COVID-19.

This sequence joins TRBV6-5 and TRBJ1-5; D call uncertain. The CDR3 length is 14 residues. The V end was cut by 4 bases, the J end by 0 bases, with 7 bases between. Germline V gives CDR1 MNHEY, CDR2 SVGAGI. The CDR3 loop is CASSSVDSNQPQHF. In DNA form, the CDR3 reads TGTGCCAGCAGTTCGGTAGATAGCAATCAGCCCCAGCATTTT.

Here the CDR3 reads CATSTSGGKHEQFF. The CDR3 DNA reads TGTGCCACCAGTACTAGCGGGGGGAAGCATGAGCAGTTCTTC. The J gene is TRBJ2-1, the V gene TRBV24-1, with TRBD2 identical over 12 bases. After removal of 6 bases from V and 8 bases from J, the junction contained 4 bases not matched to a gene. This CDR3 is 14 amino acids long. Germline V lookup: CDR1 KGHDR, CDR2 SFDVKD.